These 22 T cell receptor beta chains share one sample of origin, sequenced in a study of siplizumab effects on memory and regulatory T cells. TCRdb's table, derived via immunoSEQ multiplex PCR, lists solely in-frame clones and lacks some. This table holds about 9,900 clones, 40% found once. Their target antigens are unknown. The mixed lymphocyte reaction cells were grown together in coculture at 37°C for around 6 days. Material for sequencing was CFSE-low (dividing) CD4+ T cells sorted from an allogeneic mixed lymphocyte reaction. The receptors here all came from a human donor in good health; the cells came from an allogeneic mixed lymphocyte reaction.

This clone is classed as medium-sized (0.01 to 0.1%). The chain is built from TRBV10-3 and TRBJ1-5; possibly TRBD1 for D (6 bases). Per germline, CDR1 ENHRY and CDR2 SYGVKD. The CDR3 has 14 amino acids. V dropped 3 bases and J dropped 6 bases, with 12 bases sitting between them. The CDR3, as DNA: TGTGCCATCAGTGAATCGGGGGGGCTTCAGCCCCAGCATTTT. Residues: CAISESGGLQPQHF.

On this clone itself: The sample has other DNA sequences that encode this CDR3 too. The chain carries TRBV29-1 and TRBJ2-1; 7 nucleotides agree with TRBD1. CDR1 and CDR2 (germline): SQVTM, ANQGSEA. The V gene end was trimmed by 4 bases and the J gene end by 4 bases; junction bases not matched to a gene: 1. CDR3 length: 12 residues. For the CDR3, the DNA is TGCAGCGTTGGACAGGGATACAATGAGCAGTTCTTC. Translated: CSVGQGYNEQFF.

This chain joins TRBV4-3 and TRBJ2-3; possibly TRBD1 for D (7 bases). V was clipped by 1 base and J by 6 bases, with 17 bases between them. Germline values: CDR1 LGHNA, CDR2 YSLEER. CDR3 length: 16 residues. CDR3 coding DNA: TGCGCCAGCAGCCAAGGCACCCCGACAGGGAGGGATACGCAGTATTTT. It translates to CASSQGTPTGRDTQYF.

This clone appeared a few times. This sequence joins TRBV29-1 and TRBJ1-2; TRBD1 might be the D (5 bases). V gave up 8 bases and J gave up 4 bases, with 14 bases separating them. The germline gives CDR1 SQVTM, CDR2 ANQGSEA. This CDR3 spans 12 amino acids. The CDR3: CSIRDGFYGYTF. The CDR3 coding sequence is TGCAGCATCCGGGACGGATTCTATGGCTACACCTTC.

This clone showed up just a few times. The chain employs TRBV5-1 and TRBJ2-5; a possible D gene is TRBD1 (6 bases). V was trimmed by 4 bases and J by 2 bases, leaving 15 bases between them. The CDR3 totals 15 residues. Per germline, CDR1 SGHRS and CDR2 YFSETQ. The DNA for the CDR3 is TGCGCCAGCAGCGAACCCGGGACAAAGCAAGAGACCCAGTACTTC. It specifies CASSEPGTKQETQYF.

This clone has a handful of counts. The V call is TRBV28, the J call TRBJ1-2; D not certain. Trimming cost V 3 bases and J 6 bases, with 11 bases left between them. This CDR3 comprises 13 residues. CDR1 is MDHEN, CDR2 SYDVKM, per germline. The CDR3 DNA reads as TGTGCCAGCAGTTTCGACCACCTTAATGGCTACACCTTC. This sequence encodes CASSFDHLNGYTF.

This clone was observed a handful of times. This chain links TRBV7-2 with TRBJ2-5; the D call may be TRBD1 or TRBD2 (5 bases each). The V gene's germline CDR1 is SGHTA and CDR2 FQGNSA. The CDR3 spans 16 residues. V was clipped by 2 bases and J by 5 bases, with 18 bases between them. The CDR3 nucleotides are TGTGCCAGCAGCTTATCGTGGGAGCGACAGAGGGAGACCCAGTACTTC. Residues: CASSLSWERQRETQYF.

This clone is labeled medium-sized. The chain links TRBV16 to TRBJ1-1; no firm D call. V lost 0 bases to trimming and J lost 6 bases, with 8 bases between them. Germline CDR1 KGHSY, CDR2 FQNENV. The CDR3 length is 13 residues. The CDR3: CASSQSRVAEAFF. The CDR3 DNA is TGTGCCAGCAGCCAATCGCGTGTCGCTGAAGCTTTCTTT.

This sequence joins TRBV7-9 and TRBJ2-3; 9 bases align to TRBD2. The V and J ends lost 3 bases and 0 bases, in that order; junction bases with no gene match: 7. The length of the CDR3 is 17 residues. Germline V gene lookup returns CDR1 SEHNR and CDR2 FQNEAQ (reference sequence). This CDR3 is CASSFYLAGPSTDTQYF. The CDR3 coding sequence is TGTGCCAGCAGCTTCTATCTAGCGGGGCCTAGCACAGATACGCAGTATTTT.

This chain connects TRBV5-4 to TRBJ2-7; either TRBD1 or TRBD2 may supply D (5 bases each). Deletions cut 3 bases from V and 7 bases from J, with 11 bases between. Looked up from germline, CDR1 is SGHNT and CDR2 is YYREEE (reference sequence). The CDR3 consists of 12 residues. Here the CDR3 DNA reads TGTGCCAGCAGCTCGGGACCCGGGGAGCAGTACTTC. Translated, it gives CASSSGPGEQYF.

The chain employs TRBV5-6 and TRBJ1-5; the D gene is possibly TRBD1 (5 bases). Trimming removed 0 bases from V and 4 bases from J, with 11 bases in between. Germline values: CDR1 SGHDT, CDR2 YYEEEE. The CDR3 runs 15 residues. The CDR3 DNA reads TGTGCCAGCAGCTTGGCCAGGGCTCCAAATCAGCCCCAGCATTTT. This encodes CASSLARAPNQPQHF. Full variable domain (rest looked up from reference TRBV5-6 and TRBJ1-5): DAGVTQSPTHLIKTRGQQVTLRCSPKSGHDTVSWYQQALGQGPQFIFQYYEEEERQRGNFPDRFSGHQFPNYSSELNVNALLLGDSALYLCASSLARAPNQPQHFGDGTRLSIL.

The gene calls are TRBV28 and TRBJ1-2, with D perhaps matching TRBD1 (5 bases). With 5 bases removed from V and 7 bases from J, the gap between germline ends came to 17 bases. The CDR3 consists of 14 residues. CDR1 MDHEN and CDR2 SYDVKM come from the germline V gene. The CDR3 protein is CASSPPGRVTGYTF. CDR3 nucleotides: TGTGCCAGCAGTCCCCCGGGCAGGGTTACTGGCTACACCTTC.

The chain combines TRBV5-1 with TRBJ2-3, with D maybe TRBD2 (5 bases). The germline V gene encodes CDR1 SGHRS and CDR2 YFSETQ. V was trimmed by 4 bases and J by 2 bases, leaving 14 bases between them. The CDR3 consists of 15 residues. The CDR3 protein is CASSPWERSTDTQYF. The CDR3 region has the DNA TGCGCCAGCAGCCCCTGGGAGCGGTCCACAGATACGCAGTATTTT. The complete variable domain, with remaining parts taken from reference TRBV5-1 and TRBJ2-3, reads KAGVTQTPRYLIKTRGQQVTLSCSPISGHRSVSWYQQTPGQGLQFLFEYFSETQRNKGNFPGRFSGRQFSNSRSEMNVSTLELGDSALYLCASSPWERSTDTQYFGPGTRLTVL.

The chain carries TRBV6-5 and TRBJ2-5; no clear D. There are 15 residues in the CDR3. Germline V lookup: CDR1 MNHEY, CDR2 SVGAGI. V was shortened by 4 bases and J by 3 bases, with 15 bases between the two germline ends. This CDR3 reads CASSSPSGKEETQYF. CDR3 DNA sequence: TGTGCCAGCAGTTCACCCTCAGGAAAAGAAGAGACCCAGTACTTC.

This chain links TRBV19 with TRBJ2-4, with D hard to call. The CDR3 is 14 amino acids. V lost 6 bases, J lost 1 base, and 10 bases lay in between. Germline values: CDR1 LNHDA, CDR2 SQIVND (reference sequence). CDR3 DNA: TGTGCCAGTAGAGACCCTGGGGCCAAAAACATTCAGTACTTC. This sequence encodes CASRDPGAKNIQYF.

This clone counts as medium-sized. The chain combines TRBV5-5 with TRBJ1-5; D gene uncertain. V was pared by 0 bases and J by 5 bases, with 9 bases between. Per the germline V gene, CDR1 is SGHKS and CDR2 is YYEKEE (reference sequence). The CDR3 spans 14 residues. CDR3 nucleotides: TGTGCCAGCAGCTTGGACAGCGCCCATCAGCCCCAGCATTTT. Protein product: CASSLDSAHQPQHF.

This chain links TRBV18 with TRBJ1-2, with D maybe TRBD1 (5 bases). CDR1 and CDR2 from the germline V gene are KGHSH and LQKENI. V lost 3 bases to trimming and J lost 6 bases, with 11 bases between them. This CDR3 is built from 13 residues. CDR3 nucleotide sequence: TGTGCCAGCTCACCCGGACAAGAGCATGGCTACACCTTC. It encodes CASSPGQEHGYTF. Full variable domain (rest looked up from reference TRBV18 and TRBJ1-2): NAGVMQNPRHLVRRRGQEARLRCSPMKGHSHVYWYRQLPEEGLKFMVYLQKENIIDESGMPKERFSAEFPKEGPSILRIQQVVRGDSAAYFCASSPGQEHGYTFGSGTRLTVV.

In its sample, this clone was seen a few times. The chain carries TRBV5-1 and TRBJ1-4; D might be TRBD1 (5 bases). The CDR3 has 14 residues. Germline CDR1 is SGHRS and CDR2 is YFSETQ. Trimming removed 6 bases at V and 6 bases at J, with 15 bases between. The CDR3: CASNTGTGHEKLFF. CDR3 DNA sequence: TGCGCCAGCAACACCGGGACCGGGCATGAAAAACTGTTTTTT.

CDR3 bases: TGCGCCAGCAGCTTGGCCAGGGAGGACGGGGAGCTGTTTTTT. Amino acid sequence: CASSLAREDGELFF. This chain uses TRBV5-1 with TRBJ2-2, with a possible D match to TRBD2 (6 bases). Germline assignment: CDR1 SGHRS and CDR2 YFSETQ. V was pared by 0 bases and J by 7 bases, with 10 bases between. This CDR3 contains 14 residues.

The chain joins TRBV10-3 to TRBJ1-1, with a possible D match to TRBD1 (5 bases). Per germline, CDR1 ENHRY and CDR2 SYGVKD. This CDR3 is built from 14 residues. V gave up 7 bases and J gave up 4 bases, with 16 bases separating them. The CDR3 loop is CAINTGIGRTEAFF. The CDR3 region has the DNA TGTGCCATCAACACAGGAATAGGGCGCACTGAAGCTTTCTTT.

J is TRBJ2-3 and V is TRBV6-4, with TRBD1 identical over 7 bases. Trimming at V came to 6 bases and at J to 4 bases, leaving 7 bases not matched to a gene. The germline V gene has CDR1 MRHNA and CDR2 SNTAGT. The CDR3 sequence is 14 residues long. This CDR3 is CASSARQGPDTQYF. CDR3 coding DNA: TGTGCCAGCAGCGCTAGACAGGGACCAGATACGCAGTATTTT.

The rearrangement joins TRBV29-1 to TRBJ2-2; 14 positions agree with TRBD2. The CDR3 spans 17 residues. Germline CDR1 SQVTM, CDR2 ANQGSEA. The V and J ends lost 7 bases and 4 bases, in that order; junction bases with no gene match: 11. Here the CDR3 reads CSATKGLAGVGTGELFF. CDR3 nucleotide sequence: TGCAGCGCCACAAAGGGACTAGCGGGAGTGGGCACCGGGGAGCTGTTTTTT.